This T cell receptor (beta chain) is drawn from a study of blood T cell repertoires in COVID-19. Germline V gene data show CDR1 as SGHAT and CDR2 as FQNNGV. This CDR3 is built from 15 residues. V lost 2 bases and J lost 1, with 10 bases in between. The protocol was immunoSEQ multiplex PCR, while the TCRdb copy is restricted to in-frame clones and leaves out a portion. In the table there are about 160,000 clones, about nine tenths of which are singletons. The chain has TRBV11-2 and TRBJ2-3; D is unclear. This clonotype was obtained from a woman aged 55-70 years with active or convalescent COVID-19. The sequenced sample consisted of peripheral blood. CDR3 sequence (DNA): TGTGCCAGCAGCTTAATCACAGCACGCACAGATACGCAGTATTTT. Translation gives CASSLITARTDTQYF.